This TCR beta chain comes out of a study of OX40 agonist ivuxolimab in advanced cancers. About the research overall: Patients were around 83% male with ages roughly 23 to 79, mean approximately 62. Broader study findings: Expanded clones were, on average, more numerous among CD8+ T cells than CD4+.

As to this clone: Its antigen is as yet unknown.

J gave up 0 bases and V 5 bases, and 7 bases lay outside the gene matches. The CDR3 is 17 residues long. In germline, CDR1 is SGHNT, CDR2 YYREEE (reference sequence). Using immunoSEQ multiplex PCR, the repertoire was profiled, and TCRdb retains in-frame clones only, with some absent. In the table there are tens of thousands of clones, about 90% of which are singletons. The material was CD4+ or CD8+ T cells sorted from blood, obtained in a trial of the OX40 agonist ivuxolimab. This TCR was recovered from an adult with an advanced solid tumor such as melanoma, head and neck, liver or kidney cancer. This chain uses TRBV5-4 with TRBJ2-6; TRBD1 agrees at 8 bases. The CDR3 loop reads CASSPGTGSSGANVLTF. CDR3 DNA: TGTGCCAGCAGTCCGGGGACAGGAAGCTCTGGGGCCAACGTCCTGACTTTC.